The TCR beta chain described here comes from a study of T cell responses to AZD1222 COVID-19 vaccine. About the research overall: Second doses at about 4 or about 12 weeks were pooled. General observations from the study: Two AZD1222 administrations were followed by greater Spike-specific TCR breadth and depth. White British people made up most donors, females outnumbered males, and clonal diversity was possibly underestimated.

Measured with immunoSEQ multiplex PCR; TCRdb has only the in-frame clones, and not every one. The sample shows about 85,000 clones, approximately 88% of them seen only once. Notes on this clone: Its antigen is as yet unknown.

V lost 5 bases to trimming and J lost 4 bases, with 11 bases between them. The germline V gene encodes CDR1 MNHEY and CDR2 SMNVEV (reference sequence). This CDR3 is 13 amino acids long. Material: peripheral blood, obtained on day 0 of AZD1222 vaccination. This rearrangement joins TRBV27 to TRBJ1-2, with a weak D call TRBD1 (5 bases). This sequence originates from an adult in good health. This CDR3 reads CASSTQGGYGYTF. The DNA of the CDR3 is TGTGCCAGCAGTACCCAGGGTGGCTATGGCTACACCTTC.